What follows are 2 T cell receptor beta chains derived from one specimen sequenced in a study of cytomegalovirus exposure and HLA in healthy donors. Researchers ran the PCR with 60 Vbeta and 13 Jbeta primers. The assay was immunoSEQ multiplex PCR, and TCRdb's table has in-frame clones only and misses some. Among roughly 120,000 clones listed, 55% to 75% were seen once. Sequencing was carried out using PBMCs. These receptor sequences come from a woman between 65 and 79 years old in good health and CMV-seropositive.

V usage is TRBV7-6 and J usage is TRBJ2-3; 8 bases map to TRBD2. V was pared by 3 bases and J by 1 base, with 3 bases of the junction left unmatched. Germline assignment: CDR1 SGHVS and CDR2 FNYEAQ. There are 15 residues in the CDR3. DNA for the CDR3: TGTGCCAGCAGCTTCGGGGGGGCTGGCACAGATACGCAGTATTTT. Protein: CASSFGGAGTDTQYF.

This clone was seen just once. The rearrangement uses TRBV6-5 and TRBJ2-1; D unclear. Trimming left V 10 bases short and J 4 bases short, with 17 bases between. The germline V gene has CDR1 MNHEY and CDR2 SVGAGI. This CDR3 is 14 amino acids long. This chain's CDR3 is CATLAKNSYNEQFF. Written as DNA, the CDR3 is TGTGCCACCCTGGCCAAAAACAGTTACAATGAGCAGTTCTTC.